These 20 T cell receptor beta chains came from one sample sequenced in a study of blood T cells in healthy people across ages. A second roughly 6 to 11 cycle PCR used barcoded and J-beta primers. TCRdb re-derived calls from the 5' RACE reads in MiXCR, one entry per CDR3 protein. In the table there are more than 650,000 distinct CDR3 sequences, 20% to 25% of which are singletons. Sequenced sample: blood. The origin of the receptors is a man aged 65-85 years in good health.

This chain connects TRBV30 to TRBJ1-1; no definite D call. The CDR3 consists of 13 residues. Germline loops: CDR1 GTSNPN, CDR2 SVGIG (reference sequence). Trimming took off 0 bases at V and 6 bases at J, with 11 bases between the two ends. The CDR3 sequence is CAWSVSEEAEAFF. The CDR3 DNA reads as TGTGCCTGGAGTGTATCAGAGGAAGCTGAAGCTTTCTTT.

The chain couples TRBV14 to TRBJ2-1; TRBD2 might be the D (5 bases). Trimming removed 8 bases at V and 8 bases at J, with 31 bases between. The CDR3 loop spans 18 amino acids. Germline CDR1 is SGHDN and CDR2 is FVKESK. The CDR3 spells CASSFALWVGPPGDEQFF. The CDR3, as DNA: TGTGCCAGCTCGTTTGCGTTATGGGTTGGACCACCCGGGGATGAGCAGTTCTTC.

This chain connects TRBV20-1 to TRBJ2-2; D ambiguous. Germline V gene lookup returns CDR1 DFQATT and CDR2 SNEGSKA (reference sequence). CDR3 size: 13 residues. Trimming took off 7 bases at V and 0 bases at J, with 9 bases between the two ends. DNA of the CDR3: TGCAGTGTACCGGTCACGAACACCGGGGAGCTGTTTTTT. Protein product: CSVPVTNTGELFF.

V and J are TRBV6-5 and TRBJ1-1; D gene uncertain. The CDR3 is 15 residues long. V gave up 0 bases and J gave up 0 bases, with 8 bases separating them. CDR1 is MNHEY, CDR2 SVGAGI, per germline. CDR3 in amino acids: CASSYSARLNTEAFF. Here the CDR3 DNA reads TGTGCCAGCAGTTACTCTGCCAGATTGAACACTGAAGCTTTCTTT.

This chain links TRBV7-9 with TRBJ2-2, with D tentatively TRBD1 (6 bases). The germline V gene has CDR1 SEHNR and CDR2 FQNEAQ (reference sequence). V lost 5 bases, J lost 3 bases, and 13 bases lay in between. The CDR3 runs to 15 residues. In DNA, the CDR3 is TGTGCCAGCAGCCATTCTGAGGGGGACACCGGGGAGCTGTTTTTT. Amino acids: CASSHSEGDTGELFF. The full variable domain, completed using reference TRBV7-9 and TRBJ2-2, is DTGVSQNPRHKITKRGQNVTFRCDPISEHNRLYWYRQTLGQGPEFLTYFQNEAQLEKSRLLSDRFSAERPKGSFSTLEIQRTEQGDSAMYLCASSHSEGDTGELFFGEGSRLTVL.

A few counts support this clonotype. The rearrangement joins TRBV7-2 to TRBJ2-5; D perhaps matches TRBD2 (6 bases). The DNA end is more similar to TRBJ2-7, so the J call may be wrong. The V gene's germline CDR1 is SGHTA and CDR2 FQGNSA. The CDR3 runs 15 residues. The CDR3 nucleotides read TGCGCCAGCAGCTTATCGACTAGACCTATCTACGAGCAGTACGTC. Protein: CASSLSTRPIYEQYV.

The chain joins TRBV6-5 to TRBJ2-6, with 9 bases lining up with TRBD1. Germline V gene data show CDR1 as MNHEY and CDR2 as SVGAGI. Trimming took 6 bases from V and 2 from J; bases not matched to a gene: 5. The CDR3 contains 16 residues. The CDR3 region is CASRNRGQAGANVLTF. The CDR3 DNA is TGTGCCAGCAGAAACAGGGGGCAGGCTGGGGCCAACGTCCTGACTTTC.

The chain carries TRBV12-3 or TRBV12-4 and TRBJ1-4; D unclear. This CDR3 is built from 16 residues. V lost 6 bases and J 5 bases, leaving 19 bases between the germline ends. The CDR3 region is CASRSNRAGRNEKLFF. As DNA, the CDR3 is TGTGCCAGCAGATCCAATCGGGCTGGGCGAAATGAAAAACTGTTTTTT.

The chain employs TRBV20-1 and TRBJ1-3, with D tentatively TRBD1 (5 bases). Trimming shortened V by 6 bases and J by 2 bases, and 20 bases separated the two germline ends. The CDR3 has 16 residues. The germline V gene encodes CDR1 DFQATT and CDR2 SNEGSKA (reference sequence). DNA of the CDR3: TGCAGTGCCGCCCTCAGACGGGGCTCGCCTGGAAACACCATATATTTT. This sequence encodes CSAALRRGSPGNTIYF.

This clonotype was picked up a small number of times. The gene calls are TRBV6-5 and TRBJ2-4; 8 bases fit TRBD1. Trimming at V came to 6 bases and at J to 0 bases, leaving 7 bases not matched to a gene. Germline assignment: CDR1 MNHEY and CDR2 SVGAGI. The CDR3 covers 16 residues. CDR3: CASRKTGAVAKNIQYF. The CDR3 DNA reads TGTGCCAGCAGAAAGACAGGGGCCGTAGCCAAAAACATTCAGTACTTC.

This clonotype was seen a handful of times. Here the CDR3 reads CSFSSRSYEQYF. The CDR3 nucleotides read TGCAGTTTCTCCTCGAGGTCATACGAGCAGTACTTC. The chain uses TRBV29-1 and TRBJ2-7; D not certain. The CDR3 loop spans 12 amino acids. Germline CDR1 and CDR2: SQVTM and ANQGSEA.

This clonotype was observed once. A much more abundant neighbour one base away suggests this may be a read error. The chain is built from TRBV9 and TRBJ1-2; D is perhaps TRBD1 (6 bases). The length of the CDR3 is 13 residues. The V and J ends lost 0 bases and 5 bases respectively, with 8 bases between them. In germline, CDR1 is SGDLS, CDR2 YYNGEE. This CDR3 is CASSVEGGYGYTF. For the CDR3, the DNA is TGTGCCAGCAGCGTAGAGGGGGGGTATGGCTACACCTTC.

This chain uses TRBV5-1 with TRBJ2-1, with D tentatively TRBD2 (5 bases). This CDR3 has 13 residues. Germline values: CDR1 SGHRS, CDR2 YFSETQ. The germline V and J ends were trimmed by 4 bases and 6 bases, with 11 bases remaining between them. This chain's CDR3 is CASSPGAGNEQFF. In nucleotides, the CDR3 is TGCGCCAGCAGCCCAGGTGCGGGCAATGAGCAGTTCTTC.

The chain recombines TRBV10-1 with TRBJ2-1, with D tentatively TRBD1 or TRBD2 (6 bases each). The CDR3 length is 16 residues. Germline V CDR1 and CDR2: WNHNN, SYGVQD (reference sequence). The V end lost 1 base, the J end lost 7 bases, and 17 bases lay between the germline ends. The CDR3 region has the DNA TGCGCCAGCAGTGAGTTCCCGGGGGCGCAGGGGAATGAGCAGTTCTTC. As protein: CASSEFPGAQGNEQFF.

As regards this clonotype: At one of its ends the junction is not consistent with the germline gene, which may arise from a read error. The rearrangement links TRBV12-3 or TRBV12-4 to TRBJ2-3; either TRBD1 or TRBD2 may supply D (6 bases each). The CDR3 totals 13 residues. CDR3 sequence (DNA): TGTGCCAGCGCCAGGGGAGGATCAGATATGCAGTATTTT. Translating gives CASARGGSDMQYF.

This chain joins TRBV6-2 or TRBV6-3 and TRBJ2-5; 11 bases map to TRBD1. Germline-derived CDR1 and CDR2 are MNHEY and SVGEGT. V dropped 9 bases and J dropped 0; count of bases not matched to a gene: 18. CDR3 length: 19 residues. The CDR3: CASTLYGQGANSYQETQYF. As DNA, the CDR3 is TGTGCCAGTACCCTCTACGGACAGGGGGCGAATTCGTACCAAGAGACCCAGTACTTC.

The V and J genes are TRBV29-1 and TRBJ1-2; 10 bases are a match to TRBD1. This CDR3 is 13 amino acids long. The germline V gene encodes CDR1 SQVTM and CDR2 ANQGSEA. V gave up 5 bases and J gave up 8 bases; unmatched junction bases: 8. The CDR3 coding sequence is TGCAGCGTTCGTGGGACAGGGGAGGGAGGCTACACCTTC. Translated, it gives CSVRGTGEGGYTF. The full variable domain, rest sourced from reference TRBV29-1 and TRBJ1-2, is SAVISQKPSRDICQRGTSLTIQCQVDSQVTMMFWYRQQPGQSLTLIATANQGSEATYESGFVIDKFPISRPNLTFSTLTVSNMSPEDSSIYLCSVRGTGEGGYTFGSGTRLTVV.

This clonotype was seen a few times. The V gene is TRBV12-3 or TRBV12-4, the J gene TRBJ2-5, with 12 bases identical to TRBD2. V was pared by 5 bases and J by 0 bases, with 4 bases of the junction left unmatched. The CDR3 totals 16 residues. The CDR3 spells CASSKTSGGHQETQYF. CDR3 coding DNA: TGTGCCAGCAGTAAGACTAGCGGGGGCCACCAAGAGACCCAGTACTTC.

The genes are TRBV6-5 and TRBJ2-4; TRBD1 matches at 8 bases. CDR3 length: 14 amino acids. V was pared by 5 bases and J by 8 bases, with 8 bases of the junction left unmatched. Germline-derived CDR1 and CDR2 are MNHEY and SVGAGI. CDR3 loop: CASSPWTGRDIQYF. The CDR3 DNA reads as TGTGCCAGCAGTCCATGGACAGGGCGGGACATTCAGTACTTC.

This clonotype was recorded at least ten times. This chain uses TRBV5-1 with TRBJ2-5; weak D call: TRBD1 (6 bases). Trimming removed 2 bases at V and 4 bases at J, with 12 bases between. This CDR3 has 14 amino acids. The germline V gene has CDR1 SGHRS and CDR2 YFSETQ. For the CDR3, the DNA is TGCGCCAGCAGCTTACAGGGAGTCCGAGAGACCCAGTACTTC. Translating gives CASSLQGVRETQYF.